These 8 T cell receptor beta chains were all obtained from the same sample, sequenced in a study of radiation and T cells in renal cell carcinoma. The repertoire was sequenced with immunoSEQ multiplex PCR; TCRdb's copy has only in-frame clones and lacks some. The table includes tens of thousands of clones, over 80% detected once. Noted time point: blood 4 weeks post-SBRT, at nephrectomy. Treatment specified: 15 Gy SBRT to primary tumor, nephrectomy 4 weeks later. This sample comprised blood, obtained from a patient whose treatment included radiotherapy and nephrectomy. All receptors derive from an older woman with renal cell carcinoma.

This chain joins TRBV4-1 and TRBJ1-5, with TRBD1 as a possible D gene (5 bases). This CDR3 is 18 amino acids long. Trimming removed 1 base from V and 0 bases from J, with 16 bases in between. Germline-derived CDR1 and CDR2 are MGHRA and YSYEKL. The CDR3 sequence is CASSQVAGTLYSNQPQHF. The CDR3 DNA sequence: TGCGCCAGCAGCCAAGTGGCGGGGACCCTCTATAGCAATCAGCCCCAGCATTTT.

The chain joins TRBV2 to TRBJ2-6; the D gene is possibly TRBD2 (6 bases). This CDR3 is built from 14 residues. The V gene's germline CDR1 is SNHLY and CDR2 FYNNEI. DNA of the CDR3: TGTGCGACCGGGGCGGGGACTGGGGCCAACGTCCTGACTTTC. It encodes CATGAGTGANVLTF. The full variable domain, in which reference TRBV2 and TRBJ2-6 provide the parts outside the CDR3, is EPEVTQTPSHQVTQMGQEVILRCVPISNHLYFYWYRQILGQKVEFLVSFYNNEISEKSEIFDDQFSVERPDGSNFTLKIRSTKLEDSAMYFCATGAGTGANVLTFGAGSRLTVL.

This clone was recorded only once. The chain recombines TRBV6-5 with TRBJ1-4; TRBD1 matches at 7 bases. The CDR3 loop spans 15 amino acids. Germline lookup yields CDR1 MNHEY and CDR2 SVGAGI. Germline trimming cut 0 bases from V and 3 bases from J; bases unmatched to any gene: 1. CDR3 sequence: CASSYSGTANEKLFF. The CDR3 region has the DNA TGTGCCAGCAGTTACTCGGGGACAGCTAATGAAAAACTGTTTTTT.

The CDR3 nucleotides read TGTGCCAGCAGGAGACTAGCTTTCGAGACCCAGTACTTC. This gives the protein CASRRLAFETQYF. The chain uses TRBV28 and TRBJ2-5; 7 bases fit TRBD2. CDR1 is MDHEN and CDR2 is SYDVKM in the germline V gene. The junction had 6 bases not matched to a gene; V was cut back by 6 bases and J by 5 bases. This CDR3 region has 13 residues. Full variable domain (rest looked up from reference TRBV28 and TRBJ2-5): DVKVTQSSRYLVKRTGEKVFLECVQDMDHENMFWYRQDPGLGLRLIYFSYDVKMKEKGDIPEGYSVSREKKERFSLILESASTNQTSMYLCASRRLAFETQYFGPGTRLLVL.

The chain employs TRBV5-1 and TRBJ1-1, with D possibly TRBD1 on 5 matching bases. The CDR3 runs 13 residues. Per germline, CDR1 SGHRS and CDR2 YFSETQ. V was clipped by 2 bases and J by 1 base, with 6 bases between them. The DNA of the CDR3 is TGCGCCAGCAGCTTCGGGGCGAACACTGAAGCTTTCTTT. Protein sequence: CASSFGANTEAFF.

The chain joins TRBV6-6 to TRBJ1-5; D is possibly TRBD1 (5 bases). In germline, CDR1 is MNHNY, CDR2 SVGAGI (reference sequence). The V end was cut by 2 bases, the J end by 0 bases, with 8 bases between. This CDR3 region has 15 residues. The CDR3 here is CASSYGGHSNQPQHF. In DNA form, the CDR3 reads TGTGCCAGCAGTTACGGAGGACATAGCAATCAGCCCCAGCATTTT.

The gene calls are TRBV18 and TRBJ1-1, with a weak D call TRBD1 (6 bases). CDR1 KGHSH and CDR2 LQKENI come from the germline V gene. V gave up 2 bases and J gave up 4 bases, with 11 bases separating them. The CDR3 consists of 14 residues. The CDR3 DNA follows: TGTGCCAGCTCACCAGGACAGTCTCTCACTGAAGCTTTCTTT. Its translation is CASSPGQSLTEAFF. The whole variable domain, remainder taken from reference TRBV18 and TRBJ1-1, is NAGVMQNPRHLVRRRGQEARLRCSPMKGHSHVYWYRQLPEEGLKFMVYLQKENIIDESGMPKERFSAEFPKEGPSILRIQQVVRGDSAAYFCASSPGQSLTEAFFGQGTRLTVV.

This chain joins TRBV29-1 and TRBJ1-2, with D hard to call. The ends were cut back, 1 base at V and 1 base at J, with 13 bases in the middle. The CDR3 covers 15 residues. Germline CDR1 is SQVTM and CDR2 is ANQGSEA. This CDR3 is CSVEVSRLDNYGYTF. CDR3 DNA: TGCAGCGTTGAAGTCAGCCGGTTGGATAACTATGGCTACACCTTC.